One sample yielded the 16 T cell receptor beta chains listed below, sequenced in a study of type 1 regulatory T cells. Their antigens are not known. From the reads, TCRdb called clonotypes with MiXCR, one entry per CDR3 protein. The sample has about 42,000 distinct CDR3 sequences, 12% seen once. The sample comprised cultured non-Tr1 T cells, either the whole culture or a sorted T cell fraction (not recorded which). Receptors were obtained from a human donor in good health.

There are many counts of this clonotype. The genes are TRBV20-1 and TRBJ1-2, with unresolved D. The germline V gene encodes CDR1 DFQATT and CDR2 SNEGSKA (reference sequence). The germline V and J ends were trimmed by 4 bases and 8 bases, with 11 bases remaining between them. This CDR3 has 11 amino acids. The CDR3, as DNA: TGCAGTGCTAAACCCTTTGAAGGCTACACCTTC. This sequence encodes CSAKPFEGYTF.

This clonotype showed up many times. The genes are TRBV7-2 and TRBJ2-1, with D unclear. The germline CDR1 and CDR2 sequences are SGHTA and FQGNSA. The CDR3 covers 12 residues. The V gene lost 4 bases and the J gene lost 9 bases, with 10 bases spanning the gap. Here the CDR3 reads CASSSVRVEQFF. DNA for the CDR3: TGTGCCAGCAGCTCCGTCCGCGTTGAGCAGTTCTTC.

This clonotype was recorded at least ten times. The V call is TRBV29-1, the J call TRBJ1-1; D gene unclear. Germline CDR1 is SQVTM and CDR2 is ANQGSEA. V was pared by 0 bases and J by 1 base, with 6 bases between. The CDR3 is 13 residues long. The CDR3 is CSVEEHSNTEAFF. The DNA of the CDR3 is TGCAGCGTTGAAGAACACTCGAACACTGAAGCTTTCTTT.

The J gene is TRBJ2-7, the V gene TRBV6-1, with TRBD2 matching 7 bases. The CDR3 extends over 12 amino acids. Germline V CDR1 and CDR2: MNHNS, SASEGT. V gave up 6 bases and J gave up 6 bases; unmatched junction bases: 5. The CDR3, as DNA: TGTGCCAGCAGCGGGGAGGGATCCGAGCAGTACTTC. This gives the protein CASSGEGSEQYF.

The genes are TRBV20-1 and TRBJ2-5; the match to TRBD2 covers 14 bases. Germline CDR1 reads DFQATT; CDR2 reads SNEGSKA (reference sequence). The CDR3 is 20 amino acids. The V gene end was trimmed by 2 bases and the J gene end by 0 bases; junction bases not matched to a gene: 14. CDR3 protein: CSARNIRPGLAGEYQETQYF. Written as DNA, the CDR3 is TGCAGTGCTAGAAACATTCGCCCGGGACTAGCGGGAGAGTACCAAGAGACCCAGTACTTC.

V is TRBV30 and J is TRBJ2-1; maybe TRBD1 (6 bases). Germline assignment: CDR1 GTSNPN and CDR2 SVGIG (reference sequence). V lost 3 bases and J lost 8, with 17 bases in between. The CDR3 loop spans 14 amino acids. The CDR3: CAWRTQGPRDEQFF. Written as DNA, the CDR3 is TGTGCCTGGAGAACTCAGGGGCCGCGGGATGAGCAGTTCTTC.

This clonotype was detected many times. V usage is TRBV20-1 and J usage is TRBJ1-5; no clear D. The V end was cut by 0 bases, the J end by 4 bases, with 13 bases between. Germline CDR1 and CDR2: DFQATT and SNEGSKA (reference sequence). This CDR3 comprises 15 residues. CDR3 in amino acids: CSARDITRANQPQHF. The CDR3 region has the DNA TGCAGTGCTAGAGATATTACCAGAGCTAATCAGCCCCAGCATTTT.

This clonotype has ten or more counts. The rearrangement links TRBV30 to TRBJ2-2; 7 bases match TRBD1. The CDR3 length is 17 residues. CDR1 and CDR2 from the germline V gene are GTSNPN and SVGIG (reference sequence). V dropped 5 bases and J dropped 2; count of bases not matched to a gene: 14. CDR3 in amino acids: CAWEKGALGLNTGELFF. As DNA, the CDR3 is TGTGCCTGGGAAAAGGGGGCCTTGGGGTTAAACACCGGGGAGCTGTTTTTT.

The chain combines TRBV20-1 with TRBJ2-3; D might be TRBD2 (6 bases). The CDR3 runs 13 residues. Germline V gene data show CDR1 as DFQATT and CDR2 as SNEGSKA (reference sequence). CDR3 protein: CGYSGESTDTQYF. DNA of the CDR3: TGCGGTTATAGCGGAGAAAGCACAGATACGCAGTATTTT.

The chain joins TRBV20-1 to TRBJ2-1, with D perhaps assigned TRBD1 or TRBD2 (5 bases each). The V and J ends lost 7 bases and 10 bases respectively, with 23 bases between them. The CDR3 sequence is 14 residues long. Germline CDR1 reads DFQATT; CDR2 reads SNEGSKA (reference sequence). This chain's CDR3 is CSVASGTNRREQFF. DNA for the CDR3: TGCAGTGTTGCCTCCGGGACCAATCGAAGGGAGCAGTTCTTC.

The table lists this clonotype with many counts. The CDR3 sequence: CASSPGGVAYNEQFF. The CDR3 DNA sequence: TGCGCCAGCAGCCCGGGGGGGGTCGCATACAATGAGCAGTTCTTC. The chain links TRBV5-1 to TRBJ2-1, with TRBD2 identical over 8 bases. The CDR3 totals 15 residues. The germline gives CDR1 SGHRS, CDR2 YFSETQ. The trim removed 4 bases at V and 4 bases at J, leaving 7 bases unmatched.

This chain connects TRBV20-1 to TRBJ2-1; TRBD2 matches 8 bases. The V gene's germline CDR1 is DFQATT and CDR2 SNEGSKA (reference sequence). The CDR3 spans 14 residues. J was trimmed by 1 base and V by 4 bases; bases with no gene match: 3. CDR3 sequence (DNA): TGCAGTGCTAAGCGGGAGATTTCCTACAATGAGCAGTTCTTC. Its protein product is CSAKREISYNEQFF.

At least ten counts were recorded for this clonotype. The V call is TRBV12-3 or TRBV12-4, the J call TRBJ1-4; D unresolved. The CDR3 totals 15 residues. Deletions cut 6 bases from V and 8 bases from J, with 19 bases between. The CDR3 here is CASSPQGTSREKLFF. CDR3 DNA sequence: TGTGCCAGCAGCCCTCAAGGAACCTCAAGGGAAAAACTGTTTTTT.

V gene TRBV12-3 or TRBV12-4 combines with J gene TRBJ2-1, with TRBD2 matching 9 bases. The CDR3 has 17 amino acids. V lost 6 bases, J lost 1 base, and 10 bases stayed unmatched. CDR3: CASSLLGLAGSYNEQFF. DNA for the CDR3: TGTGCCAGCAGCCTCCTCGGGCTAGCGGGGTCCTACAATGAGCAGTTCTTC.

This clonotype showed up just a few times. The chain couples TRBV6-6 to TRBJ1-6; D is possibly TRBD1 (5 bases). The germline V and J ends were trimmed by 4 bases and 10 bases, with 11 bases remaining between them. CDR1 MNHNY and CDR2 SVGAGI come from the germline V gene (reference sequence). This CDR3 contains 13 residues. The CDR3: CASSFRDGSPLHF. Here the CDR3 DNA reads TGTGCCAGCAGTTTTCGGGACGGGTCACCCCTCCACTTT.

As concerns this clonotype: At one of its ends the junction is not consistent with the germline gene, which may arise from a read error. CDR3 residues: CASSLGTSTNEKLFF. DNA for the CDR3: TGTGCCAGCAGCTTGGGGACCTCAACTAATGAAAAACTGTTTTTT. The rearrangement uses TRBV5-1 and TRBJ1-4, with D perhaps matching TRBD1 (5 bases). This CDR3 spans 15 amino acids. Per the germline V gene, CDR1 is SGHRS and CDR2 is YFSETQ.